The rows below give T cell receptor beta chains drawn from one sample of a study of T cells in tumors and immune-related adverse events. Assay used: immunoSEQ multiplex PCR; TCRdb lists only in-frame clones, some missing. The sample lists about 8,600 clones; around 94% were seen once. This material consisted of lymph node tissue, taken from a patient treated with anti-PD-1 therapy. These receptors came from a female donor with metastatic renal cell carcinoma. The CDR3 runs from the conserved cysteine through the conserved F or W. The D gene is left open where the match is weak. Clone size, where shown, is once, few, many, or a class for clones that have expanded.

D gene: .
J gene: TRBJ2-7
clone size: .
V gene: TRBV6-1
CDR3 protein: CASSELRVSYEQYF
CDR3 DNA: TGTGCCAGCAGTGAATTGAGGGTTTCGTACGAGCAGTACTTC

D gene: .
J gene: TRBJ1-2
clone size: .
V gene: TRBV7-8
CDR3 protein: CASNQGGAYGYTF
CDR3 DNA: TGTGCCAGCAACCAAGGGGGGGCTTATGGCTACACCTTC

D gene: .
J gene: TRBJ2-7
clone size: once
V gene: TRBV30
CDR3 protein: CAWSSPGPSNEQYF
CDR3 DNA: TGTGCCTGGAGTTCCCCGGGACCCAGCAACGAGCAGTACTTC

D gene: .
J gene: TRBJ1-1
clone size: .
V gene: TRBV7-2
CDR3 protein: CASSLVPSTEAFF
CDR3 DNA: TGTGCCAGCAGCTTAGTTCCCTCCACTGAAGCTTTCTTT

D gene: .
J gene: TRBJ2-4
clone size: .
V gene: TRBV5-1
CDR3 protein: CASSAGTSAKNIQYF
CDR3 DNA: TGCGCCAGCAGCGCGGGGACTTCGGCCAAAAACATTCAGTACTTC

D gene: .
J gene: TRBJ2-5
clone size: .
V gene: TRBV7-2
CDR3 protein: CASREVGGRETQYF
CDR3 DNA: TGTGCCAGCAGAGAAGTGGGGGGGCGGGAGACCCAGTACTTC

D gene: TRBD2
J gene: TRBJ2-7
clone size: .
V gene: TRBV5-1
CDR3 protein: CASSLVAGGTYEQYF
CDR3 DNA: TGCGCCAGCAGCTTGGTCGCGGGGGGGACCTACGAGCAGTACTTC

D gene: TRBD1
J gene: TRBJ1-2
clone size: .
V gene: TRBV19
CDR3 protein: CASAETGGNTYGYTF
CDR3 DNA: TGTGCCTCAGCCGAGACAGGGGGAAATACCTATGGCTACACCTTC

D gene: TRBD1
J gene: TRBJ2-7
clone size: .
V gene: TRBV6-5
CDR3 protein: CASSYSTGRIYEQYF
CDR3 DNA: TGTGCCAGCAGTTACTCGACAGGGAGAATCTACGAGCAGTACTTC

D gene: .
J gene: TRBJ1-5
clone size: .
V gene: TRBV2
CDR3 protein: CASSNLQPRDIDQPQHF
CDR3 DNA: TGTGCCAGCAGTAACCTCCAGCCCCGGGACATAGATCAGCCCCAGCATTTT

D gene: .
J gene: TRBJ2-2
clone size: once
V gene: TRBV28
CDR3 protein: CASSSGTPTGELFF
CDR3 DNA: TGTGCCAGCAGTTCCGGGACCCCCACCGGGGAGCTGTTTTTT

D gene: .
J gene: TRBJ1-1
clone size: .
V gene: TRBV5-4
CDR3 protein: CASSLGWGRRNTEAFF
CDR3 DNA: TGTGCCAGCAGCTTGGGGTGGGGCAGGAGGAACACTGAAGCTTTCTTT

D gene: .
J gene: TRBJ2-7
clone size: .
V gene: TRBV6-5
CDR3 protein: CASSYGSGSYEQYF
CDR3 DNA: TGTGCCAGCAGTTACGGGTCCGGAAGCTACGAGCAGTACTTC

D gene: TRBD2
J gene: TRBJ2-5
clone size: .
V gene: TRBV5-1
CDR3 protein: CASMAGLAQETQYF
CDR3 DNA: TGCGCCAGCATGGCGGGACTAGCGCAAGAGACCCAGTACTTC

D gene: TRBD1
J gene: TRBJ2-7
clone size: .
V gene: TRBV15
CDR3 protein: CATSLRTGPYEQYF
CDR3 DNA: TGTGCCACCAGCTTAAGGACAGGGCCATACGAGCAGTACTTC

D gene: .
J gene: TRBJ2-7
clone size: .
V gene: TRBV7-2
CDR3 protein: CASTPFRDSYEQYF
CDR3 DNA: TGTGCCAGCACCCCATTTAGGGACTCCTACGAGCAGTACTTC

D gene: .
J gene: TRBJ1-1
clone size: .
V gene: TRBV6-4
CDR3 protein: CASSDTPQMNTEAFF
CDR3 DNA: TGTGCCAGCAGTGACACCCCACAGATGAACACTGAAGCTTTCTTT

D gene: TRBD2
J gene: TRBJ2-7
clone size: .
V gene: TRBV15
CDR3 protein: CATSRYLGEGSYEQYF
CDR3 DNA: TGTGCCACCAGCAGGTACCTAGGGGAGGGCTCCTACGAGCAGTACTTC

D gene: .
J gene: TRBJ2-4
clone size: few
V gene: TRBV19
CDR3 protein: CASSITQNKNIQYF
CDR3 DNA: TGTGCCAGTAGTATTACCCAGAACAAAAACATTCAGTACTTC

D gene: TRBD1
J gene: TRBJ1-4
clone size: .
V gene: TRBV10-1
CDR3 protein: CASSESPGQDFATNEKLFF
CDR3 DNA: TGCGCCAGCAGTGAGTCACCGGGACAGGACTTTGCAACTAATGAAAAACTGTTTTTT

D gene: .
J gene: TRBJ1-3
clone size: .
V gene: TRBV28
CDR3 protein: CASTSLSGNTIYF
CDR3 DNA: TGTGCCAGCACGTCCCTCTCTGGAAACACCATATATTTT

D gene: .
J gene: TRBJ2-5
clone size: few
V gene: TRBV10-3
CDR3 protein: CAISRPDVQETQYF
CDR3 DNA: TGTGCCATCAGCCGCCCTGACGTCCAAGAGACCCAGTACTTC

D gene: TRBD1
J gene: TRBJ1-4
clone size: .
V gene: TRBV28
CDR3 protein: CASRDRGQRATNEKLFF
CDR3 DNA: TGTGCCAGCAGGGACAGGGGGCAAAGGGCAACTAATGAAAAACTGTTTTTT

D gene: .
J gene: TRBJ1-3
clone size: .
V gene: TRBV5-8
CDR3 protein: CASSLSAGGNTIYF
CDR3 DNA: TGTGCCAGCAGCTTATCAGCGGGGGGAAACACCATATATTTT

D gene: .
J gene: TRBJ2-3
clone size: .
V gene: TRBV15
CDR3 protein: CATSIEGGSTDTQYF
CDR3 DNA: TGTGCCACCAGCATCGAGGGGGGTAGCACAGATACGCAGTATTTT